Sequencing of this T cell receptor beta chain was carried out in a study of shared clonotypes between healthy human individuals. In germline, CDR1 is MDHEN, CDR2 SYDVKM. The junction had 4 bases not matched to a gene; V was cut back by 4 bases and J by 1 base. The CDR3 is made up of 15 amino acids. A word on this clone: The antigen remains unidentified.

Recent vaccinations or acute infections were absent in the healthy HIV-negative adult donors. Whole-study results and caveats: For sorted subsets, rarefaction showed incomplete sequencing despite large depth. Among non-shared clonotypes, generation probabilities were lower than among those shared by all four donors. Sharing across a few donors was seen in 4% to 6.5% of naive CD4 clonotypes.

The data were produced by immunoSEQ multiplex PCR, yet TCRdb's version contains in-frame clones alone and is incomplete. This table holds about 2.3 million clones, less than 95% found once. The chain couples TRBV28 to TRBJ2-4; 7 nucleotides agree with TRBD1. This TCR came from a man younger than 35 in good health. Some clones in this sample may be carry-over from other donors' samples. The sample consisted of naive CD4+ T cells from PBMCs. Subset specified: CD45RA+ positively selected. CDR3 residues: CASSSTGVAKNIQYF. DNA of the CDR3: TGTGCCAGCAGTTCTACAGGGGTGGCCAAAAACATTCAGTACTTC.